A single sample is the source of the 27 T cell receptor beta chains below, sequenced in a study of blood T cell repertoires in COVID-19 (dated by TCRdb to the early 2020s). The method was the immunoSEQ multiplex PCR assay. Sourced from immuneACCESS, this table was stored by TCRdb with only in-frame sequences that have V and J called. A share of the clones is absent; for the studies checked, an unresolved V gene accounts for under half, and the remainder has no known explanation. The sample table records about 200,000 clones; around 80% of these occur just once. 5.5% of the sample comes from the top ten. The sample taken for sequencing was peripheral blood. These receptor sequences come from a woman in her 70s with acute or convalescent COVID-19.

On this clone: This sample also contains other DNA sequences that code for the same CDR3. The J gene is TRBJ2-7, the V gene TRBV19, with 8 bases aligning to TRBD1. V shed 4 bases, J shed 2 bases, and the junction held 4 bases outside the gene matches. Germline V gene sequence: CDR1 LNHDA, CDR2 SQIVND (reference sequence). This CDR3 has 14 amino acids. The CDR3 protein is CASSTGTGAYEQYF. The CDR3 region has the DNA TGTGCCAGTAGTACCGGGACAGGCGCCTACGAGCAGTACTTC.

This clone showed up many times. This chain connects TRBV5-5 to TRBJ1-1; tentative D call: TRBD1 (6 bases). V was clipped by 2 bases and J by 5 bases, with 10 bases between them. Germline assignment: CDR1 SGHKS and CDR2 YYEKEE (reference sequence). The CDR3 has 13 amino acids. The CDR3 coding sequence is TGTGCCAGCAGCTTAAACAGGGATACTGAAGCTTTCTTT. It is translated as CASSLNRDTEAFF.

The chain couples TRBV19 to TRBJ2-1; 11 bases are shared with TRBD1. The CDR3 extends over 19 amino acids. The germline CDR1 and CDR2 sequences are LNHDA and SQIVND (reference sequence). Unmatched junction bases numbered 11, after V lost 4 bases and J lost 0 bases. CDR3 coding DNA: TGTGCCAGTAGTAATCCGGGACAGGGGGTGGGGAGCTCCTACAATGAGCAGTTCTTC. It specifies CASSNPGQGVGSSYNEQFF.

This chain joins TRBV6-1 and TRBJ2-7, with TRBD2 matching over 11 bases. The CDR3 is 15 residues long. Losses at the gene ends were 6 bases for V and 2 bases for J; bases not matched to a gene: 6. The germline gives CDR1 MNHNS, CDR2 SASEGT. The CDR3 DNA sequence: TGTGCCAGCAGCCAAGGACTAGCGGGTACCTACGAGCAGTACTTC. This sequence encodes CASSQGLAGTYEQYF.

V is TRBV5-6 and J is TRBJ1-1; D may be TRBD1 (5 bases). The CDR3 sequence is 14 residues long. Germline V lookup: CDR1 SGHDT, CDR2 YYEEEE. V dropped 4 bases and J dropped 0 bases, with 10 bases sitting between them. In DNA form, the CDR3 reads TGTGCCAGCAGCGCCACAGGTTTGAACACTGAAGCTTTCTTT. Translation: CASSATGLNTEAFF.

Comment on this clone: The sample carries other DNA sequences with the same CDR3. CDR3 in amino acids: CASSLEGVGGYTF. The CDR3, as DNA: TGCGCCAGCAGCTTGGAAGGGGTTGGTGGCTACACCTTC. This chain links TRBV5-1 with TRBJ1-2; a possible D gene is TRBD1 (5 bases). Germline V gene sequence: CDR1 SGHRS, CDR2 YFSETQ. V lost 0 bases and J 7 bases, leaving 10 bases between the germline ends. This CDR3 region has 13 residues.

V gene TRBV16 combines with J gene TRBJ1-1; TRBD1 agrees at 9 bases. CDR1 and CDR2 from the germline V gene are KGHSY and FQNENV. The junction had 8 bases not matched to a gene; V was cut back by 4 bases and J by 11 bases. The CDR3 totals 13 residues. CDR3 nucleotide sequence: TGTGCCAGCAGCCCCGGACAGGGGAGGGTTGCTTTCTTT. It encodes CASSPGQGRVAFF.

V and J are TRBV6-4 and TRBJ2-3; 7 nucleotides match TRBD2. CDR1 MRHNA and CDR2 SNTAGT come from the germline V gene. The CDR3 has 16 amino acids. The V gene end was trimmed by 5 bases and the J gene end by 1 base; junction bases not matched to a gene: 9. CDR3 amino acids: CASSQGASGGTDTQYF. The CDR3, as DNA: TGTGCCAGCAGTCAAGGGGCTAGCGGAGGCACAGATACGCAGTATTTT.

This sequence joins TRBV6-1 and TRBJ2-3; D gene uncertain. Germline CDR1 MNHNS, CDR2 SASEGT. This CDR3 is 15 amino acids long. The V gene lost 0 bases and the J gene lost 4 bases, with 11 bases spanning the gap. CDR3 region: CASSEARRGADTQYF. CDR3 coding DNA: TGTGCCAGCAGTGAAGCGCGGCGAGGAGCAGATACGCAGTATTTT.

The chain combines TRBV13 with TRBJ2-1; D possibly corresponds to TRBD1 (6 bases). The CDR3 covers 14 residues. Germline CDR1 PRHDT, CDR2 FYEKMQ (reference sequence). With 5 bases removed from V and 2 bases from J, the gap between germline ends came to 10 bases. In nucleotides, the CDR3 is TGTGCCAGCAGCCTGGACAGAACCTACAATGAGCAGTTCTTC. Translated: CASSLDRTYNEQFF.

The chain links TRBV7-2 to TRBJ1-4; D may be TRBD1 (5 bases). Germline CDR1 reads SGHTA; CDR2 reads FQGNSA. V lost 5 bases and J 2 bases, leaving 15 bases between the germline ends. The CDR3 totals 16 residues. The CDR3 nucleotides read TGTGCCAGCAGCGACCCCAGGGTCTCCACTAATGAAAAACTGTTTTTT. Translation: CASSDPRVSTNEKLFF.

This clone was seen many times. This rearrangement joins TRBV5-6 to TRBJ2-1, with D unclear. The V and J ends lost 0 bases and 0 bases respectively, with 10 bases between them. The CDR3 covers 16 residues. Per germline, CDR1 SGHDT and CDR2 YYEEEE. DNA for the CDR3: TGTGCCAGCAGCTTGGTCTGGTCTAGCTCCTACAATGAGCAGTTCTTC. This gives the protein CASSLVWSSSYNEQFF.

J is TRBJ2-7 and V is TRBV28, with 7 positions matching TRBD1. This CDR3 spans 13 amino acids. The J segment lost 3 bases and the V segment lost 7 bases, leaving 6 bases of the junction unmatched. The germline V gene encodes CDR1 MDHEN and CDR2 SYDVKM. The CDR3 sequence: CASKRDSNYEQYF. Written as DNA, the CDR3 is TGTGCCAGCAAACGGGACAGTAACTACGAGCAGTACTTC.

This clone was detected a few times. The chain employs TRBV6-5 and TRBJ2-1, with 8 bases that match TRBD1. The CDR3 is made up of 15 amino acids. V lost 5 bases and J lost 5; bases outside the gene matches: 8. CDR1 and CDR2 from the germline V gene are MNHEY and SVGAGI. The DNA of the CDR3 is TGTGCCAGCAGTATGGACAGGGAAGGGAACAATGAGCAGTTCTTC. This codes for CASSMDREGNNEQFF.

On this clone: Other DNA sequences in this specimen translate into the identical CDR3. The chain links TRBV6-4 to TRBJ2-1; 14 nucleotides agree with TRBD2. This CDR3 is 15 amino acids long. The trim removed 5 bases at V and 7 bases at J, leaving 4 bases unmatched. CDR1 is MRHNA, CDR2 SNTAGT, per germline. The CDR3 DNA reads TGTGCCAGCAGTCCGACTAGCGGGAGGGGGAATGAGCAGTTCTTC. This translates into CASSPTSGRGNEQFF.

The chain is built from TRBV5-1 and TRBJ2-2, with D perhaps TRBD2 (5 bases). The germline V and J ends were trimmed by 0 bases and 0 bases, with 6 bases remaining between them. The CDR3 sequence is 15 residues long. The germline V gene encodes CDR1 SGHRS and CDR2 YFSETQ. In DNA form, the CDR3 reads TGCGCCAGCAGCTTGGAAGCGGCGAACACCGGGGAGCTGTTTTTT. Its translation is CASSLEAANTGELFF.

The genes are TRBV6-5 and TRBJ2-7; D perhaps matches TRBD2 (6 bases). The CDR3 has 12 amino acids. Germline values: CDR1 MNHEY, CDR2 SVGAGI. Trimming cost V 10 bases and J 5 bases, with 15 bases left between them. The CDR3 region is CATGTELHEQYF. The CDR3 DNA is TGTGCCACCGGGACTGAACTACACGAGCAGTACTTC.

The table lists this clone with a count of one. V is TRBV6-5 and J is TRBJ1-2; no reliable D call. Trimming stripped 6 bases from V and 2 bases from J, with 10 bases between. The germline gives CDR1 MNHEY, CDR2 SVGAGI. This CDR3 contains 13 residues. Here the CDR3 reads CASRPTGNYGYTF. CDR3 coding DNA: TGTGCCAGCAGGCCGACGGGAAACTATGGCTACACCTTC.

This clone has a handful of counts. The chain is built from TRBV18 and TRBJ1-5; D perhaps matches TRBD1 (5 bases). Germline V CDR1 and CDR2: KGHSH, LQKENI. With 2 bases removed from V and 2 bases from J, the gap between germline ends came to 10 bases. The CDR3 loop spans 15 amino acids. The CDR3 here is CASSPLEGRNQPQHF. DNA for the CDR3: TGTGCCAGCTCACCATTGGAGGGACGCAATCAGCCCCAGCATTTT.

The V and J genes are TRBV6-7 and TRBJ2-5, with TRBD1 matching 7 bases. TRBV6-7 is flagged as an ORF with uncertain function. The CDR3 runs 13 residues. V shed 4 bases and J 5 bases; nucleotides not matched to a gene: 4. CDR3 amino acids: CASSSTGVETQYF. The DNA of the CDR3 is TGTGCCAGCAGTTCTACAGGGGTGGAGACCCAGTACTTC.

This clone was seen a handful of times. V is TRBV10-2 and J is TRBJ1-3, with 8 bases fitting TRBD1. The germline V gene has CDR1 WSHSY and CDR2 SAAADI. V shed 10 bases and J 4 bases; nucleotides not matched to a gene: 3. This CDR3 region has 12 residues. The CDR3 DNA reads TGCGCCACTGGGACAGGAGGAAACACCATATATTTT. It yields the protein CATGTGGNTIYF.

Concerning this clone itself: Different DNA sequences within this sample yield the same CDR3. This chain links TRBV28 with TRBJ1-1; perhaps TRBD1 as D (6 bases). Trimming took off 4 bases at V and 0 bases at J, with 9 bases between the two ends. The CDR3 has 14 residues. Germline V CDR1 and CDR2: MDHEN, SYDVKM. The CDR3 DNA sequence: TGTGCCAGCAGTTCGACAGGACTGAACACTGAAGCTTTCTTT. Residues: CASSSTGLNTEAFF. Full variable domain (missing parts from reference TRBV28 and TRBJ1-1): DVKVTQSSRYLVKRTGEKVFLECVQDMDHENMFWYRQDPGLGLRLIYFSYDVKMKEKGDIPEGYSVSREKKERFSLILESASTNQTSMYLCASSSTGLNTEAFFGQGTRLTVV.

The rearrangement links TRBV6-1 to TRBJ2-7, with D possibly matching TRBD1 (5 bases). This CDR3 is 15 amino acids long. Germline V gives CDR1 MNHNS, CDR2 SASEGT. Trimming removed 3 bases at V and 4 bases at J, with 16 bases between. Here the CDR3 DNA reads TGTGCCAGCAGTGAGGCACCAGGGTTCGTGTACGAGCAGTACTTC. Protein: CASSEAPGFVYEQYF.

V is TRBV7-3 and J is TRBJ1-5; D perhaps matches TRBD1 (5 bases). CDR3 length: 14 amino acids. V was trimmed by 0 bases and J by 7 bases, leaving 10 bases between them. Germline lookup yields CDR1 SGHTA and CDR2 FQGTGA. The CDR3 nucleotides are TGTGCCAGCAGCTTAACAGGGGCTGGGCAGCCCCAGCATTTT. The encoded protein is CASSLTGAGQPQHF.

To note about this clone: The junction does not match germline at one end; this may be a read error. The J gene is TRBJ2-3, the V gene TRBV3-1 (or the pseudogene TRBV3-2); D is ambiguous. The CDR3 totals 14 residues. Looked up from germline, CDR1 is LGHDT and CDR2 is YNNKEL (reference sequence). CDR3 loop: CASSQGYSHDTRYF. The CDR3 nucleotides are TGTGCCAGCAGCCAAGGGTATAGTCATGATACGCGGTATTTT.

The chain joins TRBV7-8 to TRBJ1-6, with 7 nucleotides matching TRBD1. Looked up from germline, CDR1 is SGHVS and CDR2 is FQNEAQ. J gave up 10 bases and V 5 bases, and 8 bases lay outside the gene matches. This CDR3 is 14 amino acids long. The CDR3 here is CASSGDRDSSPLHF. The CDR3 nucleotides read TGTGCCAGCAGCGGCGACAGGGATAGCTCACCCCTCCACTTT.

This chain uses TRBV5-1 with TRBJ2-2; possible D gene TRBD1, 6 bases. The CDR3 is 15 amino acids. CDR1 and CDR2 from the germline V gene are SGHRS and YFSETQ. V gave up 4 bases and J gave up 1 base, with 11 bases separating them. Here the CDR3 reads CASSPLTGNTGELFF. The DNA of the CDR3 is TGCGCCAGCAGCCCTTTGACAGGGAACACCGGGGAGCTGTTTTTT. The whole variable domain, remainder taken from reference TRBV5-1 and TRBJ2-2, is KAGVTQTPRYLIKTRGQQVTLSCSPISGHRSVSWYQQTPGQGLQFLFEYFSETQRNKGNFPGRFSGRQFSNSRSEMNVSTLELGDSALYLCASSPLTGNTGELFFGEGSRLTVL.